This record looks at one TCR beta chain sequence and its context. No antigen is known for it. No base quality values were provided; no much bigger clone lies one nucleotide off. The immunoSEQ Assay, a bias-controlled multiplex PCR, was used to amplify TCRbeta CDR3 regions from genomic DNA. On the authors' methods: Within the assay, amplification of reference gene primers was used to estimate how many nucleated cells each sample contained. To quantify the absolute abundance of each unique TCRbeta CDR3 rearrangement, sequence reads were collapsed and filtered. For each sample, productive Simpson clonality was calculated by taking the square root of Simpson's diversity index across productive rearrangements. Not all clones reach the TCRdb copy of this immuneACCESS table, which keeps in-frame sequences only. Checked studies attribute under half of the gap to unresolved V genes and leave the rest unexplained. V and J calls and clone size are copied from that table; D and trimming were computed from the DNA. Across this sample there are 300,000 to 400,000 clones, with 70% to 90% seen only once. The ten largest account for around 2.8% of the sample.

These data belong to a study of blood T cell repertoires in COVID-19 (dated by TCRdb to 2018 to 2021). Broadly, across the study: Collaborator samples came from the United States, Italy and Spain and covered acute and convalescent phases of COVID-19. The prospective study material was composed of cDNA or gDNA derived from T cells, B-cell-depleted T cells, or PBMCs. Subjects who had been exposed to COVID-19, were actively infected with it, or had recovered from it provided the deeply sampled blood TCRbeta repertoires that made up the dataset. The repertoires were made available in a free public database intended to serve as a resource for research on the immune response to SARS-CoV-2. Samples came from the ongoing ImmuneRACE study (first 160 participants) plus 1,254 subjects from 6 global collaborators. Sample metadata almost always included a de-identified subject ID, COVID-19 status, age in years and sex. Where available, HLA class I and class II types were taken from metadata supplied by the sample provider and were not determined by assay-based typing. The investigation overall reported the following: The quantity of clinical and demographic metadata differed by source and by participant and was supplied without curation.

Trimming takes 5 bases from V and 4 bases from J, and the germline ends sit 9 bases apart. The cysteine opens and the phenylalanine closes a CDR3 of 12 amino acids. Only CDR3 DNA is held: 36 bases, read in frame from base 1. CDR1 and CDR2 were assigned from the germline V gene as SNHLY and FYNNEI. One collaborating source in Seattle enrolled patients while the patients were actively infected and followed the patients over time throughout the course of disease. Collaborating institutions collected whole blood in K2EDTA tubes following their own protocols. For TCRbeta analysis, collaborators shipped samples as frozen whole blood, isolated PBMCs, or DNA extracted from either of those sample types.

Sequenced input: peripheral blood. The source of this sequence is a woman aged 30 to 39 with COVID-19, enrolled during active disease. Here the chain combines TRBV2 and TRBJ2-7; the D gene identity is not certain. CDR3 loop: CASSPAGYEQYF. At the DNA level, the sequence is TGTGCCAGCAGTCCCGCCGGGTACGAGCAGTACTTC.